The present entry profiles one T cell receptor (beta chain) with its context. Its target is unknown. The data are from a study of cytomegalovirus exposure and HLA in healthy donors. Points from the study as a whole: Cytomegalovirus-associated TCR beta chains were listed, numbering roughly 150.

Germline CDR1 and CDR2: SQVTM and ANQGSEA. The CDR3 has 14 amino acids. Losses at the gene ends were 4 bases for V and 5 bases for J; bases not matched to a gene: 6. Both 60 Vbeta primers and 13 Jbeta primers went into the PCR. Method: immunoSEQ multiplex PCR; TCRdb's copy keeps in-frame clones and lacks some. The table gives 80,000 to 100,000 clones; the top ten clones make up around 3.4% of it. The sample taken for sequencing was PBMCs. This sequence originates from a woman aged 25 to 45 in good health and CMV-seronegative. V and J are TRBV29-1 and TRBJ2-7; 12 positions agree with TRBD2. CDR3 in DNA: TGCAGCGTTGGACTAGCGGGAGCCAAAAACGAGCAGTACTTC. This codes for CSVGLAGAKNEQYF.